This TCR beta chain was profiled in a study of blood T cells in healthy people across ages. Study findings and constraints: Per-million-T-cell TCR beta diversity fell roughly linearly with age.

Then a second PCR, running about 6 to 11 cycles, was carried out with a sample-barcoded 5' primer and a J-beta primer mix. MiXCR was run by TCRdb on the 5' RACE reads, yielding one entry per CDR3 protein. The data contain hundreds of thousands of distinct CDR3 sequences, over 40% of them singletons. Isolation recovered at least 7 million PBMCs from every sample. The germline gives CDR1 SGDLS, CDR2 YYNGEE. This CDR3 comprises 14 residues. Only one count was recorded for this clonotype. Its antigen remains unidentified. The junction does not match germline at one end; this may be a read error. The receptor was isolated from an older man in good health. V gene TRBV9 combines with J gene TRBJ2-1; D might be TRBD2 (6 bases). The specimen was blood. This chain's CDR3 is CAGSVAAGNNEQFF. The DNA of the CDR3 is TGTGCCGGCAGCGTAGCTGCGGGGAACAATGAGCAGTTCTTC. The complete variable domain, with remaining parts taken from reference TRBV9 and TRBJ2-1, reads DSGVTQTPKHLITATGQRVTLRCSPRSGDLSVYWYQQSLDQGLQFLIQYYNGEERAKGNILERFSAQQFPDLHSELNLSSLELGDSALYFCAGSVAAGNNEQFFGPGTRLTVL.